This T cell receptor (beta chain) stems from a study of blood T cell repertoires in COVID-19. Germline-derived CDR1 and CDR2 are SGHKS and YYEKEE (reference sequence). With 6 bases removed from V and 4 bases from J, the gap between germline ends came to 11 bases. CDR3 length: 13 amino acids. TCRdb's copy holds only in-frame clones and misses some; the assay was immunoSEQ multiplex PCR. The sample carries roughly 250,000 clones, around nine tenths recorded once. This receptor was obtained from a woman aged 50 to 60 who had recovered from COVID-19. This sequence joins TRBV5-5 and TRBJ1-3; a possible D gene is TRBD1 (5 bases). What was sequenced was PBMCs or T cells enriched from blood (not recorded which). The CDR3 here is CASKSQGGNTIYF. The CDR3 nucleotides are TGTGCCAGCAAAAGTCAGGGAGGAAACACCATATATTTT.